These T cell receptor beta chains were read from a single sample in a study of cytotoxic CD8 clonotypes in ibrutinib-treated CLL. Only in-frame clones appear in the TCRdb table, and some are missing; sequencing was by immunoSEQ multiplex PCR. The sample includes fewer than 400,000 clones, 67% seen only once; the top ten take about 5.9%. Source: PBMCs, taken after 36 months of ibrutinib treatment. These TCRs come from a human donor with chronic lymphocytic leukemia. Each CDR3 is given with its conserved first and last residue. The order of the fields is V gene, D gene, J gene, clone size, CDR3 DNA, CDR3 protein. A D gene is named only where the DNA matches it firmly. For some rows the clone size is stated as once, few or many, or as a class when expanded; others skip it.

>TRBV4-1|.|TRBJ2-3|.
TGCGCCAGCAGCCACCCTCTCGCCTATCTACAGTATTTT
CASSHPLAYLQYF
>TRBV7-8|.|TRBJ2-3|.
TGTGCCAGCAGCCCCCCCGGCAGGGACACAGATACGCAGTATTTT
CASSPPGRDTDTQYF
>TRBV5-1|.|TRBJ1-1|.
TGCGCCAGCAGCTTAACCAGGGTATCACTGAACACTGAAGCTTTCTTT
CASSLTRVSLNTEAFF
>TRBV9|.|TRBJ2-7|.
TGTGCCAGCAGCGTAGCCGGGGGGCTCTCCTACGAGCAGTACTTC
CASSVAGGLSYEQYF
>TRBV27|.|TRBJ2-6|.
TGTGCCAGCAGTTTATCGTTGAGTACTGGGGCCAACGTCCTGACTTTC
CASSLSLSTGANVLTF
>TRBV9|TRBD2|TRBJ2-2|few
TGTGCCAGCAGCCCGACCAGAGGACTAGCGGCCAACACCGGGGAGCTGTTTTTT
CASSPTRGLAANTGELFF
>TRBV2|.|TRBJ2-3|.
TGTGCCAGCAGCCCGGGCCTCCCGGGAGATACGCAGTATTTT
CASSPGLPGDTQYF
>TRBV9|.|TRBJ1-1|once
TGTGCCAGCAGCGTTAGAGGGTATAACACTGAAGCTTTCTTT
CASSVRGYNTEAFF
>TRBV19|.|TRBJ2-2|few
TGTGCCAGTAGTGGGAACACCGGGGAGCTGTTTTTT
CASSGNTGELFF
>TRBV4-1|.|TRBJ2-2|.
TGCGCCAGCAGCCAAAGTAGGGGCCACACCGGGGAGCTGTTTTTT
CASSQSRGHTGELFF
>TRBV7-9|.|TRBJ1-4|.
TGTGCCAGCAGCTCTCGACCTAATGAAAAACTGTTTTTT
CASSSRPNEKLFF
>TRBV14|.|TRBJ2-3|.
TGTGCCAGCAGCCACAAGGATACGCAGTATTTT
CASSHKDTQYF
>TRBV29-1|.|TRBJ1-3|once
TGCAGCGTTGGGGCTGCCCCCTCTGGAAACACCATATATTTT
CSVGAAPSGNTIYF
>TRBV9|.|TRBJ1-1|.
TGTGCCAGCAGTGGGACGAACACTGAAGCTTTCTTT
CASSGTNTEAFF
>TRBV18|.|TRBJ2-3|.
TGTGCCAGCTCACCGGACTACCAACGCACAGATACGCAGTATTTT
CASSPDYQRTDTQYF
>TRBV5-6|TRBD1|TRBJ2-7|.
TGTGCCAGCAGCTTTGGGACAGGGTGGGACTCCTACGAGCAGTACTTC
CASSFGTGWDSYEQYF
>TRBV4-1|TRBD1|TRBJ1-6|.
TGCGCCAGCAGCCATGAAGGGACAGGGAACTCACCCCTCCACTTT
CASSHEGTGNSPLHF
>TRBV11-1|.|TRBJ1-1|.
TGTGCCAGCAGCTTAGTCGGGGGGGACACTGAAGCTTTCTTT
CASSLVGGDTEAFF
>TRBV7-7|.|TRBJ2-7|.
TGTGCCGGAGGAGCGGGACATAGCTCGTGCGAGCAGTACTTC
CAGGAGHSSCEQYF
>TRBV6-5|TRBD1|TRBJ1-5|.
TGTGCCAGCACCGCCGGGACAGGACTTAATCAGCCCCAGCATTTT
CASTAGTGLNQPQHF
>TRBV28|.|TRBJ2-1|.
TGTGCCAGCAGTTTAGGGACCGTCCACTTTTCCTACAATGAGCAGTTCTTC
CASSLGTVHFSYNEQFF
>TRBV11-2|TRBD2|TRBJ2-7|.
TGTGCCAGCTCCGATAGCGGGGCCTACGAGCAGTACTTC
CASSDSGAYEQYF
>TRBV21-1|.|TRBJ2-5|.
TGTGCCAGCAGCAACCGGACAGCCCGAGTGCGGGAGACCCAGTACTTC
CASSNRTARVRETQYF
>TRBV7-9|.|TRBJ1-2|few
TGTGCCAGCAGCTTTGATCGTTATGGCTACACCTTC
CASSFDRYGYTF
>TRBV7-3|.|TRBJ2-2|many
TGTGCCAGCAGCTTGTACCCCGGGGAGCTGTTTTTT
CASSLYPGELFF
>TRBV19|TRBD1|TRBJ2-7|few
TGTGCCAGTAGTCCAAGACAGGGCTGGGGGACAGACGAGCAGTACTTC
CASSPRQGWGTDEQYF
>TRBV10-1|.|TRBJ1-6|.
TGCGCCAGCAGTGTAGCGGGGAATTCACCCCTCCACTTT
CASSVAGNSPLHF
>TRBV5-4|.|TRBJ1-2|.
TGTGCCAGCAGCTTGGCCACCTTGGGGATCTCTGGCTACACCTTC
CASSLATLGISGYTF
>TRBV19|TRBD2|TRBJ2-3|.
TGTGCCAGTAAGGAGACTAGCGGGGGCGTTGGGGATACGCAGTATTTT
CASKETSGGVGDTQYF
>TRBV28|.|TRBJ1-2|.
TGTGCCAGCAGTTTGATCGGCGGGATTGGCTACACCTTC
CASSLIGGIGYTF
>TRBV5-1|.|TRBJ2-7|.
TGCGCCAGCAGCTTGGCCAATCGGGGCCCCTGGGACGAGCAGTACTTC
CASSLANRGPWDEQYF
>TRBV12-5|.|TRBJ1-1|.
TGTGCTAGTGGTTTGGCCAGGGCCACTGAAGCTTTCTTT
CASGLARATEAFF
>TRBV28|TRBD2|TRBJ2-3|.
TGTGCCAGCACCTGGGCGGGAGATGTCACAGATACGCAGTATTTT
CASTWAGDVTDTQYF
>TRBV28|TRBD1|TRBJ1-5|.
TGTGCCAGCAACAATGACAGGGATCAGCCCCAGCATTTT
CASNNDRDQPQHF
>TRBV28|.|TRBJ2-7|.
TGTGCCAGCAGTTTGTCCGCAGGCCTAGAAGAGCAGTACTTC
CASSLSAGLEEQYF
>TRBV28|TRBD1|TRBJ2-7|once
TGTGCCAGCAGCGAAACAGGGGGCCCGATTTACGAGCAGTACTTC
CASSETGGPIYEQYF
>TRBV7-7|.|TRBJ2-5|.
TGTGCCAGCAGCTTAGACGCCGGAGTGTACCAAGAGACCCAGTACTTC
CASSLDAGVYQETQYF
>TRBV10-1|.|TRBJ2-7|.
TGCGCCAGCAGTGATAGAGGGGGAACTGGGCCGGGCTACGAGCAGTACTTC
CASSDRGGTGPGYEQYF
>TRBV6-6|TRBD2|TRBJ2-3|.
TGTGCCAGCAGTTCGACTAGCGGGGCAGATACGCAGTATTTT
CASSSTSGADTQYF
>TRBV18|.|TRBJ1-1|once
TGTGCCAGCTCACCAAGGCTACAGGACATGAACACTGAAGCTTTCTTT
CASSPRLQDMNTEAFF
>TRBV19|.|TRBJ1-5|.
TGTGCCAGTAGTATTGAAGACATTAATCAGCCCCAGCATTTT
CASSIEDINQPQHF
>TRBV12-5|.|TRBJ1-2|.
TGTGCTAGTGGTATCAACCCAGGGGCTCGTCGCTATGGCTACACCTTC
CASGINPGARRYGYTF
>TRBV7-3|TRBD1|TRBJ1-1|.
TGTGCCAGCAGCTTCTCCGGGACAGGTCGGTACACTGAAGCTTTCTTT
CASSFSGTGRYTEAFF
>TRBV29-1|TRBD1|TRBJ1-2|.
TGCAGCGTTGACCATCAGGGGGCTAAGGACTATGGCTACACCTTC
CSVDHQGAKDYGYTF
>TRBV10-3|.|TRBJ1-2|.
TGTGCCATCACCATGACAGTGACGGCCGGTGGCTACACCTTC
CAITMTVTAGGYTF
>TRBV13|.|TRBJ1-5|few
TGTGCCAGCAGCTTTAGGTATCAGCCCCAGCATTTT
CASSFRYQPQHF
>TRBV11-2|TRBD2|TRBJ2-7|.
TGTGCCAGCAGCTTAGAGGTGGTAGGACTAGCTCCCCCCAAGCAGTACTTC
CASSLEVVGLAPPKQYF
>TRBV19|.|TRBJ2-7|.
TGTGCCAGTAGTATAGCCCCCACCGCCTACGAGCAGTACTTC
CASSIAPTAYEQYF
>TRBV27|TRBD1|TRBJ2-7|.
TGTGCCAGCAGTTTATTGGGGACAGGGCAGTACGAGCAGTACTTC
CASSLLGTGQYEQYF
>TRBV27|TRBD2|TRBJ2-1|few
TGTGCCAGCACCAGACTAGCGGGAGGCTACTACAATGAGCAGTTCTTC
CASTRLAGGYYNEQFF
>TRBV4-2|.|TRBJ2-2|.
TGTGCCAGCAGCCATCGAACAGGGAGTACCGGGGAGCTGTTTTTT
CASSHRTGSTGELFF
>TRBV12-5|.|TRBJ2-7|.
TGTGCTAGTGGTTTGGATGGCGGTTCCTACGAGCAGTACTTC
CASGLDGGSYEQYF
>TRBV6-5|.|TRBJ2-4|.
TGTGCCAGCGGTTGGACGGCCAAAAACATTCAGTACTTC
CASGWTAKNIQYF